What follows describes a single T cell receptor (beta chain). These data originate in a study of CD8 T cells in ankylosing spondylitis. The CDR3 has 12 residues. V was shortened by 4 bases and J by 6 bases, with 7 bases between the two germline ends. Germline CDR1 and CDR2: KGHSH and LQKENI. TCRdb analysed the 5' RACE reads with MiXCR anew, one entry per CDR3 protein. The sample consists of about 340,000 distinct CDR3 sequences, approximately 14% of them appearing once. The chain uses TRBV18 and TRBJ2-1; D unresolved. The TCR sequence derives from a male donor with ankylosing spondylitis or in good health (not recorded which). Material: blood, either unsorted or a sorted T cell fraction (not recorded which). CDR3 region: CASSRVGNEQFF. The CDR3 DNA reads TGTGCCAGCTCACGGGTGGGCAATGAGCAGTTCTTC.